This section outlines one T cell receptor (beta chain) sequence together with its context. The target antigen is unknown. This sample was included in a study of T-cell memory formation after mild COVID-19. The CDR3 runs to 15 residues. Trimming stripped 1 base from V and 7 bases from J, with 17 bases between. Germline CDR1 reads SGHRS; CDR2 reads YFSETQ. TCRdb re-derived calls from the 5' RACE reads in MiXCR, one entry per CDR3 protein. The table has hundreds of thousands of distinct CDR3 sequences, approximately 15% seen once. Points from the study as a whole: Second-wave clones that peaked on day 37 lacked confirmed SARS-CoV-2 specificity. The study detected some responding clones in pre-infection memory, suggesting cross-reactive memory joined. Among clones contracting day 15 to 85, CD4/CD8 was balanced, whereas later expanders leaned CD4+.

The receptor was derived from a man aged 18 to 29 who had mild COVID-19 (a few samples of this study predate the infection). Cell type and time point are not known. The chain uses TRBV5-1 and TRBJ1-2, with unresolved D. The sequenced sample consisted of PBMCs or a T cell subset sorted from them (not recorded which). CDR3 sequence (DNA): TGCGCCAGCAGCTTGACCGCGGACGCCGGCGGTGGCTACACCTTC. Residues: CASSLTADAGGGYTF.